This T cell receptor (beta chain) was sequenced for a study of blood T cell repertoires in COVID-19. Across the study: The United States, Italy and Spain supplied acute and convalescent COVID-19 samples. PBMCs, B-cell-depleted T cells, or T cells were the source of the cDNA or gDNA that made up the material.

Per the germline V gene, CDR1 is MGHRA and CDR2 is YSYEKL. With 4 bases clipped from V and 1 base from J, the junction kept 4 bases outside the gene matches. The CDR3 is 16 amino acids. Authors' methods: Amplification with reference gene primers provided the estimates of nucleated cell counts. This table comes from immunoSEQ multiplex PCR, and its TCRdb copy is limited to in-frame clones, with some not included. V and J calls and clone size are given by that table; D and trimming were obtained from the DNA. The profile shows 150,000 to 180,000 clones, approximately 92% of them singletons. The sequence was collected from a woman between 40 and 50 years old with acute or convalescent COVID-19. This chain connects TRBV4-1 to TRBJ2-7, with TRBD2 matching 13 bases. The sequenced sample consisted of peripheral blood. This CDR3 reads CASSPGLAGKSYEQYF. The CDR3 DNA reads TGCGCCAGCAGCCCGGGACTAGCGGGGAAATCCTACGAGCAGTACTTC.